A single sample is the source of the 9 T cell receptor beta chains below, sequenced in a study of tumor-infiltrating lymphocytes in primary liver carcinoma. In addition to blood RNA drawn from unsorted whole blood, germline DNA was extracted. From roughly 0.45 ug total RNA, TCR beta cDNA was generated with a primer in the constant region. The TCR beta library was amplified through three nested multiplex PCR rounds in a modified ARM-PCR procedure. Each of the first two PCR rounds ran approximately 10 cycles with TRBV1-TRBV30 forward and C-beta reverse primers. Using its own MiXCR run on the multiplex PCR reads, TCRdb lists one record per CDR3 protein. This sample has fewer than 350,000 distinct CDR3 sequences, with 65% found just once. Sequenced material: peripheral blood. The source of these receptors is a man in his forties with primary liver carcinoma and hepatitis B virus infection.

The chain employs TRBV11-2 and TRBJ2-7; weak D call: TRBD2 (6 bases). Germline V gene lookup returns CDR1 SGHAT and CDR2 FQNNGV. The length of the CDR3 is 14 residues. Trimming shortened V by 2 bases and J by 5 bases, and 13 bases separated the two germline ends. The CDR3, as DNA: TGTGCCAGCAGCTTAACTGCCGGGAGCGACGAGCAGTACTTC. Its translation: CASSLTAGSDEQYF. Full variable domain (rest looked up from reference TRBV11-2 and TRBJ2-7): EAGVAQSPRYKIIEKRQSVAFWCNPISGHATLYWYQQILGQGPKLLIQFQNNGVVDDSQLPKDRFSAERLKGVDSTLKIQPAKLEDSAVYLCASSLTAGSDEQYFGPGTRLTVT.

The chain joins TRBV5-6 to TRBJ2-1; 7 nucleotides line up with TRBD2. The CDR3 covers 15 residues. Germline CDR1 is SGHDT and CDR2 is YYEEEE. The V and J ends lost 3 bases and 9 bases, in that order; junction bases with no gene match: 12. Here the CDR3 reads CASSSGLVGSGEQFF. CDR3 coding DNA: TGTGCCAGCAGCTCCGGACTAGTGGGGTCCGGTGAGCAGTTCTTC. Looking up the rest from reference TRBV5-6 and TRBJ2-1 gives the full variable domain: DAGVTQSPTHLIKTRGQQVTLRCSPKSGHDTVSWYQQALGQGPQFIFQYYEEEERQRGNFPDRFSGHQFPNYSSELNVNALLLGDSALYLCASSSGLVGSGEQFFGPGTRLTVL.

The chain employs TRBV11-2 and TRBJ1-5; D not resolved. The J call is uncertain, as TRBJ2-3 better fits the DNA end. Germline CDR1 reads SGHAT; CDR2 reads FQNNGV. The CDR3 runs to 15 residues. This chain's CDR3 is CASSLGSSGNRPQYF. The CDR3 DNA follows: TGTGCCAGCAGCTTAGGTAGCTCCGGCAATCGGCCCCAGTATTTT.

With regard to this clonotype: One junction end does not reproduce the germline sequence, and a read error may be involved. V is TRBV11-2 and J is TRBJ2-1; D call uncertain. CDR1 and CDR2 (germline): SGHAT, FQNNGV. This CDR3 spans 15 amino acids. CDR3 sequence (DNA): TGTGCCGGCAGCTTAAATCGAGGTAGACCGGGTGAGCAGTTCTTC. It codes for CAGSLNRGRPGEQFF.

This clonotype was observed a few times. The genes are TRBV14 and TRBJ1-1; TRBD1 might be the D (6 bases). V was clipped by 1 base and J by 5 bases, with 8 bases between them. The CDR3 totals 13 residues. The germline V gene encodes CDR1 SGHDN and CDR2 FVKESK. The CDR3 region has the DNA TGTGCCAGCAGCCAAGTAGGGGGGACTGAAGCTTTCTTT. Protein sequence: CASSQVGGTEAFF.

Details on this clonotype: Germline and junction disagree at one end, which may indicate a read error. This chain uses TRBV11-2 with TRBJ2-7; D perhaps matches TRBD1 (5 bases). The CDR3 consists of 14 residues. Per the germline V gene, CDR1 is SGHAT and CDR2 is FQNNGV. The CDR3 DNA reads as TGTGCCAGCAGCTTAGGAAGACAGTCCTGCGAGCAGTACTTC. It translates to CASSLGRQSCEQYF.

This clonotype occurred many times. The chain uses TRBV6-1 and TRBJ2-7, with no clear D. This CDR3 has 16 amino acids. Germline V CDR1 and CDR2: MNHNS, SASEGT. The V end was cut by 3 bases, the J end by 3 bases, with 18 bases between. CDR3 sequence: CASSDEGAVFSYEQYF. Here the CDR3 DNA reads TGTGCCAGCAGTGATGAAGGCGCCGTCTTTAGCTACGAGCAGTACTTC.

About this clonotype: At one of its ends the junction is not consistent with the germline gene, which may arise from a read error. This chain connects TRBV11-2 to TRBJ2-5; D possibly uses TRBD1 or TRBD2 (6 bases each). This CDR3 comprises 15 residues. CDR1 and CDR2 from the germline V gene are SGHAT and FQNNGV. The CDR3 DNA reads TGTGCCAGCAACTTAGGGGCTGGGGGGCCAGAGACCCAGTACTTC. Translation: CASNLGAGGPETQYF. Combining the CDR3 with reference TRBV11-2 and TRBJ2-5 gives the whole variable domain EAGVAQSPRYKIIEKRQSVAFWCNPISGHATLYWYQQILGQGPKLLIQFQNNGVVDDSQLPKDRFSAERLKGVDSTLKIQPAKLEDSAVYLCASNLGAGGPETQYFGPGTRLLVL.

The CDR3 spells CASSQDGGSDYGYTF. CDR3 DNA sequence: TGTGCCAGCAGCCAAGATGGAGGGTCGGACTATGGCTACACCTTC. The chain employs TRBV14 and TRBJ1-2; no reliable D call. The CDR3 totals 15 residues. Germline V gives CDR1 SGHDN, CDR2 FVKESK. V lost 0 bases and J 3 bases, leaving 11 bases between the germline ends.